Below, 12 T cell receptor beta chains from the same sample are listed, as sequenced in a study of Graves' ophthalmopathy and Graves' hyperthyroidism. RNA transcripts provided the template for amplifying TCR beta CDR3 regions. First-round RT-PCR with HTBI primers preceded a second-round multiplex PCR. TCRdb re-called the multiplex PCR reads through MiXCR, storing one row per CDR3 protein. The sample holds around 1,200,000 distinct CDR3 sequences, about two fifths seen once. Specimen: peripheral blood or thyroid tissue (not recorded which). These receptors all come from an adult man with Graves' hyperthyroidism.

This clonotype was seen more than once but under ten times. The genes are TRBV28 and TRBJ2-5; 7 nucleotides line up with TRBD1. Germline CDR1 is MDHEN and CDR2 is SYDVKM. CDR3 length equals 16 residues. The V segment lost 5 bases and the J segment 4 bases; nucleotides outside the gene matches: 13. CDR3 sequence reads: CASSRGQEVYVETQYF. The CDR3 DNA is TGTGCCAGCAGTCGTGGACAGGAAGTGTATGTAGAGACCCAGTACTTC.

This clonotype was seen a few times. This chain uses TRBV7-8 with TRBJ2-6; 7 bases match TRBD2. Germline V gene lookup returns CDR1 SGHVS and CDR2 FQNEAQ. Trimming at V came to 0 bases and at J to 7 bases, leaving 3 bases not matched to a gene. The CDR3 loop spans 15 amino acids. CDR3 in amino acids: CASSLARGFANVLTF. As DNA, the CDR3 is TGTGCCAGCAGCTTAGCGCGGGGGTTTGCCAACGTCCTGACTTTC.

This clonotype was counted at least ten times. This chain links TRBV4-2 with TRBJ1-6; no clear D. The V end was cut by 0 bases, the J end by 10 bases, with 7 bases between. The CDR3 is 13 residues long. Germline V gene lookup returns CDR1 LGHNA and CDR2 YNFKEQ. The CDR3 loop reads CASSQDWMSPLHF. The CDR3 DNA follows: TGTGCCAGCAGCCAAGATTGGATGTCACCCCTCCACTTT.

This clonotype was seen many times. The rearrangement uses TRBV19 and TRBJ2-2; TRBD1 matches at 8 bases. The CDR3 extends over 16 amino acids. V was pared by 8 bases and J by 0 bases, with 8 bases of the junction left unmatched. Germline V gives CDR1 LNHDA, CDR2 SQIVND (reference sequence). The CDR3 coding sequence is TGTGCCAGTCACGATTTGGGACAGGCGAACACCGGGGAGCTGTTTTTT. This encodes CASHDLGQANTGELFF.

The chain recombines TRBV10-3 with TRBJ2-6; 10 nucleotides agree with TRBD1. CDR1 and CDR2 (germline): ENHRY, SYGVKD. This CDR3 is 14 amino acids long. The V gene end was trimmed by 10 bases and the J gene end by 3 bases; junction bases not matched to a gene: 3. The CDR3, as DNA: TGTGCCACCTGGGACAGGGGTGGGGCCAACGTCCTGACTTTC. Amino acid sequence: CATWDRGGANVLTF.

This clonotype was detected a few times. The conserved closing phenylalanine or tryptophan is absent in this CDR3, likely reflecting a read error. The DNA is omitted, as the CDR3 cannot be located on it reliably, and the CDR3 follows TCRdb's listing. The genes are TRBV29-1 and TRBJ2-5; the table assigns TRBD1, which was not confirmed against the DNA. The CDR3 spans 14 amino acids, including both terminal residues. Germline CDR1 is SQVTM and CDR2 is ANQGSEA. The CDR3 loop is CSVEAPRGGYTFGS.

The chain recombines TRBV12-3 or TRBV12-4 with TRBJ2-7; 7 bases fit TRBD1. This CDR3 contains 14 residues. V was clipped by 5 bases and J by 3 bases; unmatched bases: 7. This chain's CDR3 is CASSKGQANYEQYF. DNA of the CDR3: TGTGCCAGCAGTAAAGGACAGGCAAACTACGAGCAGTACTTC.

This clonotype was seen ten or more times. The rearrangement uses TRBV7-2 and TRBJ2-7; D remains ambiguous. Germline CDR1 and CDR2: SGHTA and FQGNSA. The CDR3 extends over 14 amino acids. Trimming left V 0 bases short and J 6 bases short, with 12 bases between. This CDR3 reads CASSLAKKASEQYF. Here the CDR3 DNA reads TGTGCCAGCAGCTTAGCAAAGAAGGCCTCCGAGCAGTACTTC.

This clonotype was found many times. V usage is TRBV7-9 and J usage is TRBJ1-2; D is ambiguous. Germline V gene lookup returns CDR1 SEHNR and CDR2 FQNEAQ (reference sequence). Trimming removed 4 bases at V and 4 bases at J, with 16 bases between. The CDR3 is 15 amino acids. The CDR3 DNA is TGTGCCAGCAGCTCGACTCTCGCAACTGTCTATGGCTACACCTTC. This encodes CASSSTLATVYGYTF.

The CDR3 loop is CSVEEGLNTEAFF. The DNA for the CDR3 is TGCAGCGTTGAAGAAGGTTTAAACACTGAAGCTTTCTTT. V is TRBV29-1 and J is TRBJ1-1, with no clear D. Germline V gene data show CDR1 as SQVTM and CDR2 as ANQGSEA. V dropped 0 bases and J dropped 2 bases, with 7 bases sitting between them. CDR3 length: 13 amino acids.

This clonotype was found many times. The rearrangement joins TRBV2 to TRBJ1-4; D might be TRBD1 (6 bases). Germline V gives CDR1 SNHLY, CDR2 FYNNEI. Trimming removed 6 bases at V and 5 bases at J, with 13 bases between. The CDR3 spans 14 residues. The CDR3, as DNA: TGTGCCAGCAGCCAGACAGGACTAAATGAAAAACTGTTTTTT. Its protein is CASSQTGLNEKLFF.

This sequence joins TRBV7-3 and TRBJ2-5; D gene ambiguous. The CDR3 is made up of 16 amino acids. V was clipped by 5 bases and J by 2 bases, with 18 bases between them. Per germline, CDR1 SGHTA and CDR2 FQGTGA. The CDR3 region has the DNA TGTGCCAGCAGCACCAGACACAGCCCGACACAAGAGACCCAGTACTTC. It yields the protein CASSTRHSPTQETQYF.